The T cell receptor (beta chain) described here comes from a study of radiation and T cells in renal cell carcinoma. Assay: immunoSEQ multiplex PCR; the TCRdb copy retains only in-frame clones and omits some. Altogether 18,000 or so clones are present, roughly 60% being singletons, with the ten largest covering 33%. Treatment given: treatment-naive control, cytoreductive nephrectomy. The patient's renal cell carcinoma had clear cell pathology. V shed 4 bases and J 5 bases; nucleotides not matched to a gene: 5. CDR1 SGDLS and CDR2 YYNGEE come from the germline V gene. The CDR3 totals 13 residues. This TCR was recovered from a man in his fifties with renal cell carcinoma. This chain connects TRBV9 to TRBJ1-2, with TRBD1 matching over 7 bases. Sequenced here: tumor tissue, sampled from a patient whose treatment was nephrectomy without radiotherapy. CDR3 nucleotide sequence: TGTGCCAGCAGCCCCAAGGGGGCGTATGGCTACACCTTC. Its protein product is CASSPKGAYGYTF.